Given below is one T cell receptor (beta chain) in context. The antigen remains undetermined. The data were obtained in a study of tumor and adjacent non-tumor tissue in lung cancer. Study-level background: The patients, 10 or so men and 5 or 6 women, were about 31 to 76 with stage I to III disease. Around 4.4 million productive TCRbeta reads were obtained per sample on average. General study findings and limits: Significantly higher TCR diversity was found in tumor than normal lung. Shorter survival was associated with higher TCR diversity in tumors.

The CDR3 is made up of 15 amino acids. Trimming took 5 bases from V and 9 from J; bases not matched to a gene: 9. From germline, CDR1 is MNHNY and CDR2 SVGAGI (reference sequence). The library came from three nested PCR rounds adapted from ARM-PCR protocols. TCRdb analysed the multiplex PCR reads with MiXCR anew, one entry per CDR3 protein. The table records roughly 49,000 distinct CDR3 sequences, 74% of them present only once. No cell sorting was done before RNA was extracted from the tissue. The normal lung tissue was taken more than 3 cm from the tumor edge. The source material was distant non-tumor lung tissue. The TCR comes from a woman aged 60-70 years with non-small cell lung cancer. J is TRBJ2-2 and V is TRBV6-6, with 10 bases identical to TRBD1. The CDR3 region is CASSPGTGDIRELFF. The CDR3 nucleotides are TGTGCCAGCAGTCCTGGGACAGGGGACATCAGGGAGCTGTTTTTT.